This is a list of T cell receptor beta chains from one sample in a study of beta chain features in type 1 diabetes. Here immunoSEQ multiplex PCR was the method, and the copy in TCRdb shows in-frame clones only, minus some. The repertoire includes a few hundred thousand clones, 8.5% to 10% of them detected once, and about 0.6% sits in the top ten. The material sequenced was central memory CD4+ T cells from blood. Receptors originate from a man aged 25-45 years with type 1 diabetes. The CDR3 runs from the conserved cysteine through the conserved F or W. Each record gives: clone size, D gene, V gene, J gene, CDR3 DNA, CDR3 protein. D genes are given only for firm matches. Size is omitted from some rows. Given values are once, few, many or a class for expanded clones.

>few|-|TRBV4-1|TRBJ2-1
TGCGCCAGCAGCCCTTCCCCCTACAATGAGCAGTTCTTC
CASSPSPYNEQFF
>many|-|TRBV30|TRBJ2-7
TGTGCCTGGAGTGTCGGGCAGCTCCACGAGCAGTACTTC
CAWSVGQLHEQYF
>-|TRBD1|TRBV10-3|TRBJ2-2
TGTGCCAGCAGTGACTCAGGGGGCGCCGACACCGGGGAGCTGTTTTTT
CASSDSGGADTGELFF
>few|-|TRBV7-2|TRBJ2-3
TGTGCCAGCAGCTTAGAAATAACAGATACGCAGTATTTT
CASSLEITDTQYF
>many|-|TRBV19|TRBJ1-5
TGTGCCAGTAGTATCATCGTTGAACAGCCCCAGCATTTT
CASSIIVEQPQHF
>-|-|TRBV5-1|TRBJ1-2
TGCGCCAGCAGCTTGTCTACGGGCCTGGGAGGCTACACCTTC
CASSLSTGLGGYTF
>-|-|TRBV10-3|TRBJ2-2
TGTGCCATCACTCCGGGACTCTCTGGCTCCGACACCGGGGAGCTGTTTTTT
CAITPGLSGSDTGELFF
>many|-|TRBV18|TRBJ1-5
TGTGCCAGCTCACGCCGGACAGAGAGCAATCAGCCCCAGCATTTT
CASSRRTESNQPQHF
>few|TRBD1|TRBV7-9|TRBJ1-1
TGTGCCAGCAGCCCGCAGGGGGTCAACACTGAAGCTTTCTTT
CASSPQGVNTEAFF
>-|TRBD1|TRBV7-9|TRBJ1-3
TGTGCCAGCAGCTTTAATAAAGGGACAGCTGGAAACACCATATATTTT
CASSFNKGTAGNTIYF